This T cell receptor (beta chain) was sequenced in a study of cytomegalovirus exposure and HLA in healthy donors. On this clone: Its target is unknown.

With 60 Vbeta and 13 Jbeta primers, the PCR was carried out. Sequenced by immunoSEQ multiplex PCR; TCRdb stores in-frame clones only, minus some. The sample includes about 96,000 clones, 65% to 75% of them seen just once. Study-level results: Researchers reported that a few CMV-associated chains were confirmed in vitro as CMV antigen-specific. Rare TCR sequences predominated, though certain public TCRs were found in many donors.

Germline loops: CDR1 SGHKS, CDR2 YYEKEE (reference sequence). This CDR3 spans 14 amino acids. With 2 bases clipped from V and 7 bases from J, the junction kept 4 bases outside the gene matches. Sequencing input: PBMCs. The TCR was taken from a female donor in good health and CMV-seropositive. J is TRBJ2-1 and V is TRBV5-5, with 9 positions matching TRBD1. This chain's CDR3 is CASSLGTGSNEQFF. The CDR3 bases are TGTGCCAGCAGCTTAGGGACAGGGAGTAATGAGCAGTTCTTC.